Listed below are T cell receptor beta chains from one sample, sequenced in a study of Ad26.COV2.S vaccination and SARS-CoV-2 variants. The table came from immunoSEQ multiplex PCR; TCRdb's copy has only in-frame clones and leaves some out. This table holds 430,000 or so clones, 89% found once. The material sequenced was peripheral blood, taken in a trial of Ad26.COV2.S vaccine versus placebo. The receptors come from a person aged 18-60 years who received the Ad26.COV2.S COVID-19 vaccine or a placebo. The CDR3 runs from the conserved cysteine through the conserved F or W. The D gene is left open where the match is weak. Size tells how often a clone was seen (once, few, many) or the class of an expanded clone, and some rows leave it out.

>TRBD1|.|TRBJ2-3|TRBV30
TGTGCCTGGGTCCGGGACAGGGGGTTCGGTACGCAGTATTTT
CAWVRDRGFGTQYF
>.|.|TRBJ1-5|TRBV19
TGTGCCAGTAGTATTGGGACTGCCAATCAGCCCCAGCATTTT
CASSIGTANQPQHF
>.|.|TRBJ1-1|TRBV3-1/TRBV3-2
TGTGCCAGCAGCCAAGAGAAGGGGAGGGCAAACACTGAAGCTTTCTTT
CASSQEKGRANTEAFF
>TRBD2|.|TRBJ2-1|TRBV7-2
TGTGCCAGCAGCTTAGTCCTAGCGGGAGTTTATGAGCAGTTCTTC
CASSLVLAGVYEQFF
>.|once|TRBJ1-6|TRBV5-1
TGCGCCAGCAGCTTACAGGATCCTAATTCACCCCTCCACTTT
CASSLQDPNSPLHF
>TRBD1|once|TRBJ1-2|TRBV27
TGTGCCAGCAGAAGACAGGGATCTAACTATGGCTACACCTTC
CASRRQGSNYGYTF
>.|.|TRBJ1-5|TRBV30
TGTGCCTGGAGTATTTGGAGCAATCAGCCCCAGCATTTT
CAWSIWSNQPQHF
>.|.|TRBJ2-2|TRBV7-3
TGTGCCAGCAGCTTACTTTCGGGGGACGGGACCGGGGAGCTGTTTTTT
CASSLLSGDGTGELFF
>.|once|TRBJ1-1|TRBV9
TGTGCCAGCAGCCCCCTCGCTGAAGCTTTCTTT
CASSPLAEAFF
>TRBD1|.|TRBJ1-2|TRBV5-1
TGCGCCAGCAGCTTCAGGGGGCTGGGGTATGGCTACACCTTC
CASSFRGLGYGYTF
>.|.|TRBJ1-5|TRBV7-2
TGTGCCAGCCGCCAAGACGGACATCAGCCCCAGCATTTT
CASRQDGHQPQHF
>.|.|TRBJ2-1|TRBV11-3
TGTGCCAGCTCCAAGGACGATGAGCAGTTCTTC
CASSKDDEQFF
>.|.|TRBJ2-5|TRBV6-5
TGTGCCAGCAGTTACGGGGGGTACCAAGAGACCCAGTACTTC
CASSYGGYQETQYF
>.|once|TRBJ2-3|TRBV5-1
TGCGCCAGCAGCTTCGGGGACACAGATACGCAGTATTTT
CASSFGDTDTQYF
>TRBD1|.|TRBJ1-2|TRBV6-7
TGTGCCAGCCAGGGGGATGGCTACACCTTC
CASQGDGYTF
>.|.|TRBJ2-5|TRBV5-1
TGCGCCAGCAGCCAAACCTCAGGCGCCCAAGAGACCCAGTACTTC
CASSQTSGAQETQYF
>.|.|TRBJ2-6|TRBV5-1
TGCGCCAGCAGCTTGGGGCCAGCCGCCTCTGGGGCCAACGTCCTGACTTTC
CASSLGPAASGANVLTF
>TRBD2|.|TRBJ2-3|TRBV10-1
TGCGCCAACACCGAGGCCCGAAGGAAAGCGGGGGGGCCTAATACGCAGTATTTT
CANTEARRKAGGPNTQYF
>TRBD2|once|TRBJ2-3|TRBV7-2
TGTGCCAGCAGCTATAGCGGGGGGGACGCAGATACGCAGTATTTT
CASSYSGGDADTQYF
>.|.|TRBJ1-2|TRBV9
TGTGCCAGCAGCGTTTCGTCGGCCCGCAGTGGTGGCTACACCTTC
CASSVSSARSGGYTF
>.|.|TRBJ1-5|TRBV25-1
TGTGCCAGCAGTGAACACGGGTGGGGCCCGGATCAGCCCCAGCATTTT
CASSEHGWGPDQPQHF
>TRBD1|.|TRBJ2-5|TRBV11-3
TGTGCCAGCAGCTTAGAGGCCGTGCTGGGACAGGGGACCCACCAAGAGACCCAGTACTTC
CASSLEAVLGQGTHQETQYF
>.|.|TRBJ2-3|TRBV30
TGTGCCTGGAGTACGGGGTTAGATACGCAGTATTTT
CAWSTGLDTQYF
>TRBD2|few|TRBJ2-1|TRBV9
TGTGCCAGCACCACCGGGGGGAGCTCCTACAATGAGCAGTTCTTC
CASTTGGSSYNEQFF
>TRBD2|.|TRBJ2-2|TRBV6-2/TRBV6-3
TGTGCCAGCAGTGACGGACTAGCGGGGGATACCGGGGAGCTGTTTTTT
CASSDGLAGDTGELFF
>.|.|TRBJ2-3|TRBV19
TGTGCCAGTAGTATAGGTGGGCTAGCGCGCACAGATACGCAGTATTTT
CASSIGGLARTDTQYF
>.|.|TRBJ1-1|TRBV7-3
TGTGCCAGCAGCCCGGAGAACATGAACACTGAAGCTTTCTTT
CASSPENMNTEAFF
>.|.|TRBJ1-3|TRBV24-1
TGTGCCACCAGTGATCCGTCGGCAGGGTGGGCTGGAAACACCATATATTTT
CATSDPSAGWAGNTIYF
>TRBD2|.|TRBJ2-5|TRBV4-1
TGCGCCAGCAGCCACGGACTAGCGGGCCAAGAGACCCAGTACTTC
CASSHGLAGQETQYF
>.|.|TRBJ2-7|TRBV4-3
TGCGCCAGCAGCCGAGAAAAGCAGGGCTACGAGCAGTACTTC
CASSREKQGYEQYF
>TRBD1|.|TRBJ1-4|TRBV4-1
TGCGCCAGCAGCCAACAGACCCCGGGACAGGGGAATGAAAAACTGTTTTTT
CASSQQTPGQGNEKLFF
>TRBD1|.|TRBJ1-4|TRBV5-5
TGTGCCAGCAGCTTCACAGGGGCCGAGGAAAAACTGTTTTTT
CASSFTGAEEKLFF
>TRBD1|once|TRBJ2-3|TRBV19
TGTGCCAGTAGTATATCCGGGACAGGGAGTTGGGATACGCAGTATTTT
CASSISGTGSWDTQYF
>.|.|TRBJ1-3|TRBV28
TGTGCCAGCAGTCCCCCGGGACATAGAAACACCATATATTTT
CASSPPGHRNTIYF
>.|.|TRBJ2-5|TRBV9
TGTGCCAGCAGCCCGGGGGAGACCCAGTACTTC
CASSPGETQYF